Presented here are 29 T cell receptor beta chains from one specimen sequenced in a study of T-cell memory formation after mild COVID-19. TCRdb re-called the 5' RACE reads with MiXCR, one entry per CDR3 protein. The data contain about 55,000 distinct CDR3 sequences, more than 8% of them singletons. The material sequenced was PBMCs or a T cell subset sorted from them (not recorded which). The receptors derive from a man between 18 and 35 years old who had mild COVID-19 (a few samples of this study predate the infection). Cell type and time point are not known.

This clonotype was seen a handful of times. This chain links TRBV20-1 with TRBJ2-1; 8 bases line up with TRBD1. The V gene end was trimmed by 3 bases and the J gene end by 5 bases; junction bases not matched to a gene: 15. This CDR3 comprises 17 residues. Germline V CDR1 and CDR2: DFQATT, SNEGSKA (reference sequence). The CDR3 loop reads CSASPVEGQGYHNEQFF. CDR3 DNA: TGCAGTGCTAGTCCTGTTGAAGGACAGGGCTATCACAATGAGCAGTTCTTC.

This clonotype was seen repeatedly, ten times or more. The rearrangement joins TRBV6-2 or TRBV6-3 to TRBJ1-5, with D uncertain. Germline-derived CDR1 and CDR2 are MNHEY and SVGEGT. This CDR3 is built from 14 residues. Trimming took off 4 bases at V and 7 bases at J, with 14 bases between the two ends. The CDR3, as DNA: TGTGCCAGCAGTTTTCGTGGTAGTAGCCAGCCCCAGCATTTT. Its protein is CASSFRGSSQPQHF.

This sequence joins TRBV28 and TRBJ2-3, with 10 positions matching TRBD1. V was clipped by 5 bases and J by 4 bases; unmatched bases: 6. The CDR3 is 15 residues long. Germline V gives CDR1 MDHEN, CDR2 SYDVKM. CDR3 in amino acids: CASSQDRGRADTQYF. The CDR3 nucleotides read TGTGCCAGCAGTCAAGACAGGGGGCGGGCAGATACGCAGTATTTT.

At least ten counts were recorded for this clonotype. This chain uses TRBV7-2 with TRBJ2-5, with unresolved D. Trimming removed 1 base at V and 5 bases at J, with 8 bases between. The CDR3 is 13 amino acids. CDR1 and CDR2 (germline): SGHTA, FQGNSA. The CDR3 nucleotides are TGTGCCAGCAGCTTAGGGCGGTCGGAGACCCAGTACTTC. As protein: CASSLGRSETQYF.

The gene calls are TRBV5-1 and TRBJ2-5; 7 nucleotides line up with TRBD2. With 4 bases clipped from V and 4 bases from J, the junction kept 7 bases outside the gene matches. Germline CDR1 is SGHRS and CDR2 is YFSETQ. The CDR3 extends over 14 amino acids. CDR3 residues: CASSSRGGGETQYF. CDR3 bases: TGCGCCAGCAGCAGCCGCGGGGGAGGAGAGACCCAGTACTTC.

J is TRBJ1-2 and V is TRBV29-1, with D perhaps matching TRBD1 (5 bases). The germline gives CDR1 SQVTM, CDR2 ANQGSEA. The CDR3 runs 12 residues. Trimming pared 4 bases from V and 4 bases from J, leaving 10 bases between. This chain's CDR3 is CSVVGQGYGYTF. CDR3 nucleotides: TGCAGCGTTGTAGGGCAGGGCTATGGCTACACCTTC.

This clonotype was observed a handful of times. V and J are TRBV11-2 and TRBJ1-6; D gene ambiguous. V was shortened by 1 base and J by 10 bases, with 14 bases between the two germline ends. This CDR3 has 15 amino acids. The germline CDR1 and CDR2 sequences are SGHAT and FQNNGV. This chain's CDR3 is CASSLGPSGGSPLHF. The CDR3 DNA is TGTGCCAGCAGCTTAGGACCGTCGGGCGGCTCACCCCTCCACTTT.

This clonotype was counted many times. This chain links TRBV29-1 with TRBJ2-2; D is unresolved. V lost 0 bases to trimming and J lost 4 bases, with 18 bases between them. CDR1 and CDR2 (germline): SQVTM, ANQGSEA. CDR3 length equals 17 residues. CDR3: CSVEDWGSEDSTGELFF. The CDR3 region has the DNA TGCAGCGTTGAAGATTGGGGTTCTGAGGATTCCACCGGGGAGCTGTTTTTT.

A few counts support this clonotype. This chain uses TRBV7-8 with TRBJ1-2, with D perhaps TRBD1 (5 bases). V was shortened by 4 bases and J by 5 bases, with 14 bases between the two germline ends. The CDR3 contains 14 residues. The germline V gene has CDR1 SGHVS and CDR2 FQNEAQ. CDR3 DNA: TGTGCCAGCAGCTATGCGGGGGGGGATTATGGCTACACCTTC. Its translation is CASSYAGGDYGYTF.

This clonotype showed up just a few times. The CDR3 here is CASSQASTPIYGYTF. In nucleotides, the CDR3 is TGCGCCAGCAGCCAAGCATCCACCCCAATCTATGGCTACACCTTC. The V gene is TRBV4-1, the J gene TRBJ1-2; no firm D call. V lost 1 base to trimming and J lost 4 bases, with 13 bases between them. The CDR3 totals 15 residues. CDR1 MGHRA and CDR2 YSYEKL come from the germline V gene.

The chain uses TRBV9 and TRBJ2-3; weak D call: TRBD2 (5 bases). The CDR3 runs 14 residues. V lost 1 base, J lost 9 bases, and 15 bases lay in between. Germline V gene sequence: CDR1 SGDLS, CDR2 YYNGEE. CDR3 bases: TGTGCCAGCAGCGTAAGTCCCCGGGAAGGCACGCAGTATTTT. Its protein product is CASSVSPREGTQYF.

The V call is TRBV19, the J call TRBJ2-1, with 8 bases aligning to TRBD1. The V gene end was trimmed by 8 bases and the J gene end by 15 bases; junction bases not matched to a gene: 6. In germline, CDR1 is LNHDA, CDR2 SQIVND (reference sequence). The CDR3 sequence is 10 residues long. CDR3 protein: CASRDRILFF. The CDR3 DNA follows: TGTGCCAGTCGGGACAGGATACTGTTCTTC.

This clonotype was detected only a few times. The chain links TRBV10-3 to TRBJ2-5; TRBD2 matches at 7 bases. Germline CDR1 is ENHRY and CDR2 is SYGVKD. The V and J ends lost 0 bases and 1 base, in that order; junction bases with no gene match: 2. The CDR3 is made up of 15 amino acids. This CDR3 is CAISESRGSQETQYF. CDR3 nucleotide sequence: TGTGCCATCAGTGAGTCGCGGGGGTCCCAAGAGACCCAGTACTTC.

The count of this clonotype is one. The J gene is TRBJ2-7, the V gene TRBV3-1; 11 bases line up with TRBD1. Germline CDR1 and CDR2: LGHDT and YNNKEL (reference sequence). The CDR3 consists of 15 residues. V lost 4 bases and J lost 3; bases outside the gene matches: 5. The CDR3 protein is CASSPGTGGGYEQYF. CDR3 coding DNA: TGTGCCAGCAGCCCCGGGACAGGGGGAGGCTACGAGCAGTACTTC.

DNA for the CDR3: TGTGCCAGCAGTCCGACTAGCGGGGGTTACAATGAGCAGTTCTTC. Encoded protein: CASSPTSGGYNEQFF. The rearrangement uses TRBV12-3 or TRBV12-4 and TRBJ2-1; TRBD2 matches at 12 bases. The CDR3 runs 15 residues. The trim removed 5 bases at V and 4 bases at J, leaving 3 bases unmatched.

The chain has TRBV2 and TRBJ2-6; the D gene is possibly TRBD2 (5 bases). The CDR3 extends over 18 amino acids. V dropped 6 bases and J dropped 6 bases, with 24 bases sitting between them. In germline, CDR1 is SNHLY, CDR2 FYNNEI. The CDR3 DNA sequence: TGTGCCAGCAGATACCCGGGGAGAGTAGGTCTTGAGGCCAACGTCCTGACTTTC. As protein: CASRYPGRVGLEANVLTF.

This clonotype was detected only a few times. The V call is TRBV7-2, the J call TRBJ1-5; the D gene is possibly TRBD1 (5 bases). The CDR3 has 13 residues. Germline CDR1 and CDR2: SGHTA and FQGNSA. Deletions cut 1 base from V and 6 bases from J, with 7 bases between. Here the CDR3 DNA reads TGTGCCAGCAGCTTAGAAGGGGTTCAGCCCCAGCATTTT. Translated, it gives CASSLEGVQPQHF.

The V gene is TRBV5-1, the J gene TRBJ2-3; D is perhaps TRBD2 (6 bases). Germline V lookup: CDR1 SGHRS, CDR2 YFSETQ. This CDR3 comprises 14 residues. V lost 4 bases and J 3 bases, leaving 12 bases between the germline ends. CDR3 protein: CASSRRDLTDTQYF. The CDR3 region has the DNA TGCGCCAGCAGCCGTCGGGACTTGACAGATACGCAGTATTTT.

To note about this clonotype: The junction does not match germline at one end; this may be a read error. The chain is built from TRBV6-5 and TRBJ2-1, with 9 bases lining up with TRBD2. Germline CDR1 reads MNHEY; CDR2 reads SVGAGI. CDR3 length: 16 residues. Here the CDR3 DNA reads TGTGCCAGCAGTTACTCGGGCGGGGGGGCCTATAATGAGCAGTTCTTC. Residues: CASSYSGGGAYNEQFF.

This clonotype was seen at least ten times. CDR3 protein: CASSDLAGTPDTQYF. In DNA, the CDR3 is TGCGCCAGCAGTGATCTAGCGGGGACCCCAGATACGCAGTATTTT. The chain employs TRBV10-1 and TRBJ2-3; 9 bases are shared with TRBD2. J lost 4 bases, V lost 3 bases, and 5 bases had no gene match. This CDR3 has 15 amino acids. Germline V gives CDR1 WNHNN, CDR2 SYGVQD (reference sequence).

This clonotype was detected many times. V usage is TRBV25-1 and J usage is TRBJ2-7; TRBD1 matches at 9 bases. The ends lost 2 bases at V and 3 bases at J; junction bases unmatched: 2. CDR1 is MGHDK, CDR2 SYGVNS, per germline. The CDR3 spans 14 residues. The CDR3 coding sequence is TGTGCCAGCAGTGAAGGGGGACAGGGCTACGAGCAGTACTTC. Protein: CASSEGGQGYEQYF.

The V and J genes are TRBV7-8 and TRBJ2-7; no firm D call. This CDR3 has 14 amino acids. The germline V and J ends were trimmed by 4 bases and 0 bases, with 10 bases remaining between them. In germline, CDR1 is SGHVS, CDR2 FQNEAQ. The CDR3 sequence: CASSSQWTSYEQYV. The CDR3 DNA reads as TGTGCCAGCAGCTCACAATGGACCTCCTACGAGCAGTACGTC.

This clonotype turned up a few times. The junction departs from the called germline gene at one end, perhaps through a read error. The CDR3 protein is CASSFPSGEETQYF. The DNA of the CDR3 is TGCGCAAGCAGCTTCCCTAGCGGGGAAGAGACCCAGTACTTC. The gene calls are TRBV5-1 and TRBJ2-5; 9 nucleotides agree with TRBD2. The CDR3 length is 14 residues. Germline CDR1 and CDR2: SGHRS and YFSETQ. Supplemented by reference TRBV5-1 and TRBJ2-5, the full variable domain reads KAGVTQTPRYLIKTRGQQVTLSCSPISGHRSVSWYQQTPGQGLQFLFEYFSETQRNKGNFPGRFSGRQFSNSRSEMNVSTLELGDSALYLCASSFPSGEETQYFGPGTRLLVL.

V usage is TRBV2 and J usage is TRBJ1-6, with D possibly TRBD1 on 5 matching bases. CDR1 is SNHLY and CDR2 is FYNNEI in the germline V gene. The CDR3 totals 14 residues. The V gene lost 6 bases and the J gene lost 7 bases, with 13 bases spanning the gap. CDR3: CASRRGFGNSPLHF. The CDR3 bases are TGTGCCAGCAGACGGGGCTTTGGGAATTCACCCCTCCACTTT.

The chain is built from TRBV27 and TRBJ2-7; D might be TRBD2 (5 bases). This CDR3 has 14 residues. V shed 9 bases and J shed 0 bases, with 15 bases lying between them. In germline, CDR1 is MNHEY, CDR2 SMNVEV (reference sequence). The CDR3, as DNA: TGTGCCAGTGGACGGACTGGCAGCTCCTACGAGCAGTACGTC. It codes for CASGRTGSSYEQYV.

This clonotype was detected many times. The chain recombines TRBV7-2 with TRBJ2-3; D gene ambiguous. There are 13 residues in the CDR3. Germline lookup yields CDR1 SGHTA and CDR2 FQGNSA. Trimming removed 1 base from V and 4 bases from J, with 6 bases in between. CDR3 in amino acids: CASSLEGPDTQYF. The DNA of the CDR3 is TGTGCCAGCAGCTTAGAGGGCCCAGATACGCAGTATTTT.

This clonotype was observed a few times. This chain connects TRBV4-3 to TRBJ1-2; tentative D call: TRBD1 (6 bases). Trimming stripped 4 bases from V and 7 bases from J, with 16 bases between. Germline lookup yields CDR1 LGHNA and CDR2 YSLEER. The CDR3 consists of 14 residues. The CDR3 DNA sequence: TGCGCCAGCAGCCGAGGGACACCTAGGGGTGGCTACACCTTC. This encodes CASSRGTPRGGYTF.

This clonotype occurred many times. This sequence joins TRBV5-1 and TRBJ2-7; D is unresolved. There are 15 residues in the CDR3. Germline lookup yields CDR1 SGHRS and CDR2 YFSETQ. V lost 0 bases and J lost 4, with 14 bases in between. CDR3 amino acids: CASSLAGELHYEQYF. The CDR3 DNA reads TGCGCCAGCAGCTTGGCTGGGGAACTCCATTACGAGCAGTACTTC.

The V call is TRBV29-1, the J call TRBJ2-2; D tentatively reads TRBD1 or TRBD2 (5 bases each). V lost 1 base to trimming and J lost 8 bases, with 11 bases between them. This CDR3 contains 13 residues. CDR1 and CDR2 from the germline V gene are SQVTM and ANQGSEA. The DNA of the CDR3 is TGCAGCGTTGAAGTTCCGGGGCCTGGGGAGCTGTTTTTT. Its protein product is CSVEVPGPGELFF.